Listed below are T cell receptor beta chains from one sample, sequenced in a study of cytomegalovirus exposure and HLA in healthy donors. Profiling relied on immunoSEQ multiplex PCR, and the TCRdb table lists in-frame clones only, not all of them. This sample has fewer than 350,000 clones; over 75% occur once, and the top ten carry about 0.9%. Sequenced: PBMCs. Source of these receptors: a woman younger than 35 in good health and CMV-seronegative. Each CDR3 is given with its conserved first and last residue. The order of the fields is V gene, clone size, J gene, D gene, CDR3 length, CDR3 protein, CDR3 DNA. A D gene is named only where the DNA matches it firmly. The size field is filled for only some rows; it gives once, few, many or a size class.

TRBV6-1,-,TRBJ2-3,TRBD2,17,CASSGVRGGRARDTQYF,TGTGCCAGCAGTGGGGTTAGGGGCGGGAGGGCCAGAGATACGCAGTATTTT
TRBV6-5,few,TRBJ1-2,-,12,CASSSRTVGYTF,TGTGCCAGCAGTTCAAGGACAGTTGGCTACACCTTC
TRBV7-2,-,TRBJ2-3,TRBD2,16,CASSLVPSGSTDTQYF,TGTGCCAGCAGCTTAGTTCCTAGCGGGAGCACAGATACGCAGTATTTT
TRBV9,-,TRBJ2-3,-,15,CASSGSGTSTDTQYF,TGTGCCAGCAGCGGATCCGGGACTAGCACAGATACGCAGTATTTT
TRBV18,-,TRBJ2-7,-,13,CASSPSEVYEQYF,TGTGCCAGCTCACCGAGCGAAGTCTACGAGCAGTACTTC
TRBV6-1,-,TRBJ2-3,TRBD1,15,CASSKQGSSADTQYF,TGTGCCAGCAGCAAACAGGGGAGTTCAGCAGATACGCAGTATTTT
TRBV6-1,many,TRBJ1-2,-,15,CASKPAVATSYGYTF,TGTGCCAGCAAGCCCGCGGTGGCTACCTCCTATGGCTACACCTTC
TRBV4-3,-,TRBJ2-7,TRBD2,15,CASSQGTSGGYEQYF,TGCGCCAGCAGCCAAGGGACTAGCGGGGGCTACGAGCAGTACTTC
TRBV7-6,-,TRBJ2-3,TRBD2,18,CASSLLAAGPPSTDTQYF,TGTGCCAGCAGCTTGCTAGCGGCTGGCCCACCTAGCACAGATACGCAGTATTTT
TRBV28,-,TRBJ2-7,-,11,CASSEASEQYF,TGTGCCAGCAGTGAAGCTAGCGAGCAGTACTTC
TRBV6-6,-,TRBJ2-3,-,14,CASSSGVGTDTQYF,TGTGCCAGCAGCTCAGGGGTCGGGACAGATACGCAGTATTTT
TRBV28,-,TRBJ1-1,-,14,CASSRGGLDTEAFF,TGTGCCAGCAGCCGGGGTGGTCTAGACACTGAAGCTTTCTTT
TRBV9,-,TRBJ2-2,-,15,CASSAGNSWTGELFF,TGTGCCAGCAGCGCAGGGAATTCATGGACCGGGGAGCTGTTTTTT
TRBV28,-,TRBJ2-7,-,15,CASSLSVVTGYEQYF,TGTGCCAGCAGTTTATCGGTAGTGACAGGCTACGAGCAGTACTTC
TRBV11-2,-,TRBJ1-6,-,14,CASSLFGARSPLHF,TGTGCCAGCAGCTTATTTGGGGCCCGCTCACCCCTCCACTTT
TRBV2,-,TRBJ2-5,-,14,CASSEVGSQETQYF,TGTGCCAGCAGTGAAGTGGGCAGCCAAGAGACCCAGTACTTC
TRBV5-5,once,TRBJ1-2,-,16,CASSLDRVAPNYGYTF,TGTGCCAGCAGCTTGGACAGGGTCGCCCCTAACTATGGCTACACCTTC
TRBV27,-,TRBJ2-7,TRBD2,14,CASSFLAGYEEQYF,TGTGCCAGCAGTTTCCTAGCGGGGTATGAAGAGCAGTACTTC
TRBV7-9,-,TRBJ1-6,-,15,CASSLVVQGGSPLHF,TGTGCCAGCAGCTTAGTAGTACAGGGCGGTTCACCCCTCCACTTT
TRBV5-1,-,TRBJ2-5,TRBD2,14,CASSLAGKGETQYF,TGCGCCAGCAGTCTAGCGGGAAAGGGAGAGACCCAGTACTTC
TRBV9,-,TRBJ2-7,-,14,CASSPPDSIYEQYF,TGTGCCAGCAGCCCTCCTGACAGTATCTACGAGCAGTACTTC
TRBV5-6,-,TRBJ1-5,-,12,CASSLSNQPQHF,TGTGCCAGCAGCTTATCAAATCAGCCCCAGCATTTT
TRBV7-3,-,TRBJ2-7,TRBD2,14,CASSPGTSGNEQYF,TGTGCCAGCAGTCCCGGGACTAGCGGGAACGAGCAGTACTTC
TRBV28,-,TRBJ1-5,TRBD1,12,CASSLGDSLQHF,TGTGCCAGCAGTTTAGGGGACAGCCTCCAGCATTTT
TRBV19,-,TRBJ1-3,TRBD1,16,CASSSPGQGAGNTIYF,TGTGCCAGTAGTAGCCCTGGACAGGGAGCTGGAAACACCATATATTTT
TRBV19,-,TRBJ2-7,TRBD2,15,CASSSGLAGTYEQYF,TGTGCCAGTAGTTCCGGACTAGCGGGGACCTACGAGCAGTACTTC
TRBV29-1,once,TRBJ2-1,TRBD1,15,CSVSLGQRITNEQFF,TGCAGCGTTAGCCTGGGACAGAGAATAACCAATGAGCAGTTCTTC